This is a list of T cell receptor beta chains from one sample in a study of graft-versus-host responses after intestinal transplantation. No antigen has been assigned to these receptors. Assay used: immunoSEQ multiplex PCR; TCRdb lists only in-frame clones, some missing. The sample records 80,000 to 90,000 clones, around 90% being singletons. Here the sequenced sample was unstimulated CD4+ T cells sorted from spleen or lymph node cells, taken before intestinal transplant. The source of these receptors is a human donor who received an intestinal transplant. The CDR3 runs from the conserved cysteine through the conserved F or W. Expanded clones are given a class, and other clones once, few, many or no size at all.

v_call,cdr3_length,j_call,clone_size,cdr3_aa
TRBV6-1,12,TRBJ1-1,.,CASTPVPPEAFF
TRBV25-1,16,TRBJ2-7,.,CASSEFRVTGGNEQYF
TRBV6-4,13,TRBJ1-5,few,CASFTGTTGPQHF
TRBV7-9,13,TRBJ1-2,.,CASSSTGLRGYTF
TRBV6-1,16,TRBJ2-7,.,CASSEAGGLRPYEQYF
TRBV6-5,15,TRBJ1-2,.,CASSYYGTGTRGYTF
TRBV6-1,15,TRBJ2-7,few,CASSEVRGVRYEQYF
TRBV19,13,TRBJ2-5,.,CASSIGIGETQYF
TRBV5-1,15,TRBJ2-2,once,CASSFNGGGSGELFF
TRBV5-1,14,TRBJ2-5,.,CASSWGTSQETQYF
TRBV6-6,13,TRBJ1-1,.,CASSPDRFTEAFF
TRBV1,13,TRBJ2-1,once,CTSSHTSWNEQFF
TRBV6-5,16,TRBJ1-3,.,CASSYSNRGYGNTIYF
TRBV19,15,TRBJ2-7,.,CASSIGDRAPGEQYF
TRBV29-1,15,TRBJ1-4,.,CSAWGRSATNEKLFF
TRBV25-1,15,TRBJ2-7,.,CASSGGTGSSYEQYF